What follows are 16 T cell receptor beta chains derived from one specimen sequenced in a study of shared clonotypes between healthy human individuals. The method was immunoSEQ multiplex PCR; TCRdb's version includes in-frame clones alone and lacks a portion of them. The sample records roughly 2,500,000 clones, 93% being singletons. Sequences were obtained from naive CD4+ T cells from PBMCs. Documented subset: CD45RA+ positively selected. The receptors were sampled from a man aged 18-30 years in good health. Some clones in this sample may be carry-over from other donors' samples.

In the case of this clone: Different DNA sequences within this sample yield the same CDR3. V and J are TRBV5-4 and TRBJ1-5; no reliable D call. The CDR3 totals 14 residues. V shed 2 bases and J shed 0 bases, with 6 bases lying between them. CDR1 and CDR2 (germline): SGHNT, YYREEE (reference sequence). The CDR3 region has the DNA TGTGCCAGCAGCTTCAACCCTAGCAATCAGCCCCAGCATTTT. Its translation is CASSFNPSNQPQHF.

This chain links TRBV27 with TRBJ1-2, with a possible D match to TRBD1 (6 bases). V lost 5 bases and J 0 bases, leaving 16 bases between the germline ends. CDR3 size: 16 residues. Germline lookup yields CDR1 MNHEY and CDR2 SMNVEV (reference sequence). CDR3 sequence reads: CASSPRTAFSNYGYTF. The CDR3 nucleotides read TGTGCCAGCAGTCCCCGGACAGCTTTTTCTAACTATGGCTACACCTTC.

The chain carries TRBV27 and TRBJ2-3; 7 bases fit TRBD2. Looked up from germline, CDR1 is MNHEY and CDR2 is SMNVEV (reference sequence). J was trimmed by 5 bases and V by 6 bases; bases with no gene match: 8. This CDR3 spans 14 amino acids. Written as DNA, the CDR3 is TGTGCCAGCAGAACTAGTGGGAGGGGAGATACGCAGTATTTT. The encoded protein is CASRTSGRGDTQYF.

The CDR3 region has the DNA TGTGCCAGCAGTTACTCGTTGACAGCAGGCACTGAAGCTTTCTTT. This translates into CASSYSLTAGTEAFF. The chain links TRBV6-5 to TRBJ1-1; D possibly corresponds to TRBD1 (5 bases). CDR1 is MNHEY, CDR2 SVGAGI, per germline. Trimming left V 0 bases short and J 4 bases short, with 12 bases between. This CDR3 has 15 residues.

This chain uses TRBV19 with TRBJ2-4, with TRBD2 as a possible D gene (6 bases). CDR1 and CDR2 from the germline V gene are LNHDA and SQIVND (reference sequence). V lost 5 bases to trimming and J lost 1 base, with 21 bases between them. This CDR3 is built from 18 residues. In DNA, the CDR3 is TGTGCCAGTAGTGCCTGGGGGGACGGCGGAGGGGCCAAAAACATTCAGTACTTC. This gives the protein CASSAWGDGGGAKNIQYF.

The chain links TRBV2 to TRBJ1-1, with D unresolved. V was cut by 8 bases and J by 6 bases, with 10 bases left in between. Germline CDR1 SNHLY, CDR2 FYNNEI. This CDR3 has 11 amino acids. The CDR3 coding sequence is TGTGCCAGCCAGGATCGGGCTGAAGCTTTCTTT. Translated: CASQDRAEAFF.

V is TRBV7-2 and J is TRBJ2-5; TRBD2 is a possible D gene (5 bases). The CDR3 has 16 amino acids. In germline, CDR1 is SGHTA, CDR2 FQGNSA. The ends were cut back, 3 bases at V and 0 bases at J, with 14 bases in the middle. The CDR3 DNA follows: TGTGCCAGCAGCTTCAAGGACGGGAATTACCAAGAGACCCAGTACTTC. This translates into CASSFKDGNYQETQYF.

This clone was detected only once. The chain links TRBV11-3 to TRBJ2-1; 10 nucleotides agree with TRBD2. The CDR3 covers 15 residues. V trimming: 5 bases; J trimming: 4 bases; junction bases outside the gene matches: 5. The germline CDR1 and CDR2 sequences are SGHNT and YENEEA. CDR3: CASSQRTSGYNEQFF. Written as DNA, the CDR3 is TGTGCCAGCAGCCAGAGGACTAGCGGATACAATGAGCAGTTCTTC.

The V gene is TRBV28, the J gene TRBJ2-7, with TRBD1 identical over 10 bases. This CDR3 is built from 13 residues. The V gene's germline CDR1 is MDHEN and CDR2 SYDVKM. The V and J ends lost 10 bases and 3 bases, in that order; junction bases with no gene match: 6. The DNA of the CDR3 is TGTGCCACCGAAAGGACAGGGGGCTACGAGCAGTACTTC. Translating it yields CATERTGGYEQYF. Looking up the rest from reference TRBV28 and TRBJ2-7 gives the full variable domain: DVKVTQSSRYLVKRTGEKVFLECVQDMDHENMFWYRQDPGLGLRLIYFSYDVKMKEKGDIPEGYSVSREKKERFSLILESASTNQTSMYLCATERTGGYEQYFGPGTRLTVT.

This clone has a single count. The rearrangement joins TRBV6-5 to TRBJ2-7, with 7 bases fitting TRBD1. The J segment lost 3 bases and the V segment lost 3 bases, leaving 5 bases of the junction unmatched. Germline V lookup: CDR1 MNHEY, CDR2 SVGAGI. This CDR3 has 14 amino acids. CDR3 DNA sequence: TGTGCCAGCAGTTATAAGGGGGCTGTCTACGAGCAGTACTTC. It is translated as CASSYKGAVYEQYF.

Worth noting for this clone: This same CDR3 is encoded by further DNA sequences in the sample. This CDR3 reads CSALDYNEQFF. CDR3 sequence (DNA): TGCAGTGCGTTAGATTACAATGAGCAGTTCTTC. This chain connects TRBV20-1 to TRBJ2-1, with D unresolved. The V end was cut by 6 bases, the J end by 4 bases, with 7 bases between. Germline V gives CDR1 DFQATT, CDR2 SNEGSKA (reference sequence). This CDR3 comprises 11 residues.

The chain employs TRBV27 and TRBJ2-7; 8 nucleotides align to TRBD2. Germline V CDR1 and CDR2: MNHEY, SMNVEV (reference sequence). The CDR3 spans 14 residues. J gave up 3 bases and V 2 bases, and 3 bases lay outside the gene matches. The CDR3 region is CASSLRREVYEQYF. The CDR3 DNA sequence: TGTGCCAGCAGTTTAAGGCGGGAGGTCTACGAGCAGTACTTC.

The chain joins TRBV5-1 to TRBJ2-7, with TRBD2 matching over 9 bases. In germline, CDR1 is SGHRS, CDR2 YFSETQ. Trimming cost V 4 bases and J 4 bases; bases outside gene matches: 9. The CDR3 is 15 amino acids. CDR3 in amino acids: CASSPVAGVVYEQYF. Here the CDR3 DNA reads TGCGCCAGCAGCCCCGTAGCGGGAGTGGTTTACGAGCAGTACTTC.

This chain connects TRBV7-2 to TRBJ2-5; D perhaps matches TRBD1 (6 bases). Trimming removed 4 bases from V and 5 bases from J, with 17 bases in between. The CDR3 covers 15 residues. The germline V gene has CDR1 SGHTA and CDR2 FQGNSA. This chain's CDR3 is CASSSNRVRGETQYF. The CDR3 DNA reads TGTGCCAGCAGCTCAAACAGGGTCCGAGGCGAGACCCAGTACTTC.

J is TRBJ2-7 and V is TRBV5-1; 8 bases align to TRBD2. V shed 4 bases, J shed 3 bases, and the junction held 9 bases outside the gene matches. Germline V gives CDR1 SGHRS, CDR2 YFSETQ. The CDR3 totals 15 residues. In nucleotides, the CDR3 is TGCGCCAGCAGCAGCCGGGGAGCGGGAGTCTACGAGCAGTACTTC. Its translation: CASSSRGAGVYEQYF.

About this clone: Other DNA variants within this sample encode the same CDR3. The J gene is TRBJ2-6, the V gene TRBV5-1, with unresolved D. The ends were cut back, 0 bases at V and 1 base at J, with 5 bases in the middle. The CDR3 extends over 15 amino acids. Germline V gene sequence: CDR1 SGHRS, CDR2 YFSETQ. CDR3 bases: TGCGCCAGCAGCTTGGAATCGTCTGGGGCCAACGTCCTGACTTTC. Its protein product is CASSLESSGANVLTF.